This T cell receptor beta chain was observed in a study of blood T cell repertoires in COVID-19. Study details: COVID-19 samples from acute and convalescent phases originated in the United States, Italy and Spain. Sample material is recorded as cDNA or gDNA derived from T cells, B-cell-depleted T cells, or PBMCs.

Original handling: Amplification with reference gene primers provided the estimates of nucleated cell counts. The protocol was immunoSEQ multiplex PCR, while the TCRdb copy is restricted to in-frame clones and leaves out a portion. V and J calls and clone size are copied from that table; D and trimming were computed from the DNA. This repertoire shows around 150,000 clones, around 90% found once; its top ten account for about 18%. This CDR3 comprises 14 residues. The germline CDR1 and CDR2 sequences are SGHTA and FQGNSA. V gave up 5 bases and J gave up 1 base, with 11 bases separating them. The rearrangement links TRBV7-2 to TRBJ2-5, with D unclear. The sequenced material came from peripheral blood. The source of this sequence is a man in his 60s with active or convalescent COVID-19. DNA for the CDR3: TGTGCCAGCAGCCTTGGCTGGCCCCAAGAGACCCAGTACTTC. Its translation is CASSLGWPQETQYF.